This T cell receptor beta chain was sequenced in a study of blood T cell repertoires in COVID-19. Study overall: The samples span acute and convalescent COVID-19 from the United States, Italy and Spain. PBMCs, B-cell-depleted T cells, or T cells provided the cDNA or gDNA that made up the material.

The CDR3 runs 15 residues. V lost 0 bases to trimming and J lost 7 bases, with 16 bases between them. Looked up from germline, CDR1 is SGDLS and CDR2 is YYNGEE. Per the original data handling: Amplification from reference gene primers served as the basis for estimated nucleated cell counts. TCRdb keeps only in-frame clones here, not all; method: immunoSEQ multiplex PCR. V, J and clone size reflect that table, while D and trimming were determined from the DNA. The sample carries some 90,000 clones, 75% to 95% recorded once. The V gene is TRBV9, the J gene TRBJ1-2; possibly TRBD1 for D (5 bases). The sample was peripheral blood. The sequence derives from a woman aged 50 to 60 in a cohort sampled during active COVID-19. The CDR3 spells CASSVGVRLQGGYTF. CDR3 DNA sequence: TGTGCCAGCAGCGTAGGGGTCAGGCTTCAGGGTGGCTACACCTTC.